Included here is one TCR beta chain sequence, with context. V lost 3 bases and J lost 5; bases outside the gene matches: 5. The CDR3 spans 14 residues. Per germline, CDR1 SGHNT and CDR2 YYREEE (reference sequence). Per the authors' pipeline: Reference gene primer amplification gave nucleated cell count estimates. Repertoires were generated with immunoSEQ multiplex PCR, while TCRdb's copy carries only in-frame clones and drops some. V, J and clone size derive from that table, while D and trimming were established from the DNA sequence. Of tens of thousands of clones listed, around 89% are singletons. The entry originates in a study of blood T cell repertoires in COVID-19. For the study at large: COVID-19 samples collected from the United States, Italy and Spain covered acute and convalescent phases. T cells, B-cell-depleted T cells, or PBMCs provided the cDNA or gDNA that served as material.

The sequence was obtained from a woman aged 55-69 years with acute or convalescent COVID-19. This chain connects TRBV5-4 to TRBJ2-1, with TRBD1 identical over 7 bases. The sequenced sample was peripheral blood. CDR3 amino acids: CASSSRDRDNEQFF. Here the CDR3 DNA reads TGTGCCAGCAGCTCCCGGGACAGAGACAATGAGCAGTTCTTC.